This TCR beta chain is from a study of radiotherapy plus CTLA-4 blockade in lung cancer. Study-wide context: Overall, roughly 18% of patients showed an objective response, while about 31% attained disease control. The study's findings and limits: Some TCR clones had been derived from tumors. These clones expanded in peripheral blood after radiotherapy plus ipilimumab. How blood T cell clones changed early, along with interferon-beta, reportedly forecast response best.

Measured with immunoSEQ multiplex PCR; TCRdb has only the in-frame clones, and not every one. The table lists about 120,000 clones, about nine tenths of them singletons, with under 8% in the top ten. Ipilimumab CTLA-4 blockade and focal radiation were given to patients with chemo-refractory metastatic non-small-cell lung cancer. About this clone itself: Its specificity is not known.

The receptor was derived from a human donor with non-small cell lung cancer that progressed on radiotherapy plus ipilimumab. The sequencing here drew on peripheral blood, taken from a patient treated with radiotherapy plus ipilimumab.

In nucleotides, the CDR3 is TGCGCCAGCAGCACGGGACTAAGCACAGATACGCAGTATTTT. Protein product: CASSTGLSTDTQYF. The rearrangement links TRBV5-1 to TRBJ2-3; TRBD2 aligns across 7 bases. V lost 4 bases to trimming and J lost 0 bases; unmatched junction nucleotides: 2. This CDR3 region has 14 residues. From germline, CDR1 is SGHRS and CDR2 YFSETQ. Full variable domain (missing parts from reference TRBV5-1 and TRBJ2-3): KAGVTQTPRYLIKTRGQQVTLSCSPISGHRSVSWYQQTPGQGLQFLFEYFSETQRNKGNFPGRFSGRQFSNSRSEMNVSTLELGDSALYLCASSTGLSTDTQYFGPGTRLTVL.